These 12 T cell receptor beta chains originate from one sample sequenced in a study of PD-L1 blockade in urothelial cancer. The protocol was immunoSEQ multiplex PCR, while the TCRdb copy is restricted to in-frame clones and leaves out a portion. The table includes about 48,000 clones, roughly 80% detected once. Time point meaning: peripheral blood 6 weeks after treatment start. The source was PBMCs, collected around atezolizumab (anti-PD-L1) treatment. The receptors stem from a man between 65 and 85 years old with urothelial cancer.

This clone was observed once. The chain joins TRBV10-3 to TRBJ2-2; possibly TRBD1 for D (6 bases). The germline gives CDR1 ENHRY, CDR2 SYGVKD. The length of the CDR3 is 14 residues. V was shortened by 7 bases and J by 5 bases, with 14 bases between the two germline ends. The CDR3 DNA sequence: TGTGCCATCACCAGAACAGGGCAGACCGGGGAGCTGTTTTTT. Translating gives CAITRTGQTGELFF.

Here the CDR3 DNA reads TGTGCCAGTAGTGCACTAGCGGGCCAACAAGAGACCCAGTACTTC. This gives the protein CASSALAGQQETQYF. V gene TRBV19 combines with J gene TRBJ2-5; 9 nucleotides agree with TRBD2. The V and J ends lost 5 bases and 2 bases, in that order; junction bases with no gene match: 6. The CDR3 length is 15 residues. Germline V gene sequence: CDR1 LNHDA, CDR2 SQIVND (reference sequence).

The chain combines TRBV5-8 with TRBJ1-1, with TRBD1 as a possible D gene (5 bases). Germline V gene lookup returns CDR1 SGHTS and CDR2 YDEGEE. The CDR3 has 12 amino acids. V was cut by 4 bases and J by 4 bases, with 8 bases left in between. The CDR3 is CASSPGFTEAFF. CDR3 DNA sequence: TGTGCCAGCAGCCCAGGGTTCACTGAAGCTTTCTTT.

The chain carries TRBV28 and TRBJ2-3; D is perhaps TRBD2 (5 bases). The CDR3 length is 16 residues. Trimming cost V 3 bases and J 0 bases, with 13 bases left between them. Germline CDR1 and CDR2: MDHEN and SYDVKM. CDR3 coding DNA: TGTGCCAGCAGTTTGTGGGCGGGCAGAAGCACAGATACGCAGTATTTT. Translated, it gives CASSLWAGRSTDTQYF.

The V gene is TRBV7-3, the J gene TRBJ1-4; D call uncertain. The CDR3 is 8 residues long. V was pared by 6 bases and J by 17 bases, with 7 bases between. Looked up from germline, CDR1 is SGHTA and CDR2 is FQGTGA. The chain's CDR3 is CASSFRFF. CDR3 DNA sequence: TGTGCCAGCAGTTTCCGTTTTTTT.

This clone was observed a handful of times. The chain is built from TRBV29-1 and TRBJ1-1; TRBD1 agrees at 8 bases. This CDR3 has 12 amino acids. V lost 7 bases and J lost 7; bases outside the gene matches: 8. Germline assignment: CDR1 SQVTM and CDR2 ANQGSEA. The CDR3 sequence is CSAMGQDLEAFF. The CDR3, as DNA: TGCAGCGCCATGGGACAGGACCTTGAAGCTTTCTTT.

The chain is built from TRBV27 and TRBJ2-5, with D perhaps matching TRBD2 (5 bases). The length of the CDR3 is 13 residues. Germline CDR1 and CDR2: MNHEY and SMNVEV (reference sequence). Trimming removed 6 bases from V and 5 bases from J, with 13 bases in between. The DNA of the CDR3 is TGTGCCAGCAGCCCAGAGGGAGATGAGACCCAGTACTTC. It translates to CASSPEGDETQYF.

This clone was counted between two and nine times. The chain has TRBV28 and TRBJ2-7; D possibly corresponds to TRBD1 (6 bases). Trimming removed 5 bases from V and 6 bases from J, with 17 bases in between. The CDR3 contains 14 residues. The germline gives CDR1 MDHEN, CDR2 SYDVKM. The DNA for the CDR3 is TGTGCCAGCAGTCCTCGGGCCCCAGGGGCCGAGCAGTACTTC. The encoded protein is CASSPRAPGAEQYF.

The chain carries TRBV5-5 and TRBJ1-2; 11 nucleotides align to TRBD1. V lost 2 bases, J lost 4 bases, and 7 bases stayed unmatched. The CDR3 loop spans 16 amino acids. Germline V gene lookup returns CDR1 SGHKS and CDR2 YYEKEE (reference sequence). DNA of the CDR3: TGTGCCAGCAGCTTCGGACAGGGGGCGCCCGGCTATGGCTACACCTTC. Residues: CASSFGQGAPGYGYTF. Complete variable domain (other parts from reference TRBV5-5 and TRBJ1-2): DAGVTQSPTHLIKTRGQQVTLRCSPISGHKSVSWYQQVLGQGPQFIFQYYEKEERGRGNFPDRFSARQFPNYSSELNVNALLLGDSALYLCASSFGQGAPGYGYTFGSGTRLTVV.

The chain is built from TRBV4-2 and TRBJ1-5; no firm D call. CDR3 length equals 14 residues. Germline CDR1 and CDR2: LGHNA and YNFKEQ. Trimming took off 4 bases at V and 0 bases at J, with 7 bases between the two ends. The CDR3 DNA follows: TGTGCCAGCAGCCTAACAGTTAGCAATCAGCCCCAGCATTTT. Translated: CASSLTVSNQPQHF.

The chain has TRBV7-9 and TRBJ1-1; D possibly corresponds to TRBD1 (5 bases). The germline gives CDR1 SEHNR, CDR2 FQNEAQ (reference sequence). The V and J ends lost 5 bases and 7 bases respectively, with 14 bases between them. CDR3 size: 13 residues. For the CDR3, the DNA is TGTGCCAGCAGCCTTACGGGACTCTATGAAGCTTTCTTT. This sequence encodes CASSLTGLYEAFF.

The chain is built from TRBV18 and TRBJ2-5; possible D gene TRBD2, 6 bases. This CDR3 comprises 15 residues. Deletions cut 9 bases from V and 4 bases from J, with 21 bases between. Germline loops: CDR1 KGHSH, CDR2 LQKENI. The CDR3 is CASSRDPGSAETQYF. The CDR3 DNA follows: TGTGCCAGTTCCCGGGACCCCGGGAGCGCAGAGACCCAGTACTTC.